This TCR beta chain appears in the sequencing data of a study of T cells in Graves' hyperthyroidism and ophthalmopathy. A word on this clonotype: A much larger clone is a single base away; this may be a read error.

Authors of the study amplified TCR beta CDR3 regions from RNA transcripts. The HTBI primer set was used in a first-round RT-PCR of the TCR CDR3. TCRdb re-analysed the multiplex PCR reads in MiXCR, keeping a single row per CDR3 protein. The table has some 360,000 distinct CDR3 sequences, approximately 13% seen once. CDR3 size: 14 residues. Per the germline V gene, CDR1 is MNHEY and CDR2 is SMNVEV (reference sequence). J was trimmed by 11 bases and V by 8 bases; bases with no gene match: 9. The chain has TRBV27 and TRBJ1-6; 10 bases agree with TRBD1. The material sequenced was blood. The sequence was collected from a woman in her sixties with Graves' hyperthyroidism. CDR3 coding DNA: TGTGCCAGCTCGACAGGGGGCCAGAATCCACCCCTCCACTTT. This sequence encodes CASSTGGQNPPLHF.